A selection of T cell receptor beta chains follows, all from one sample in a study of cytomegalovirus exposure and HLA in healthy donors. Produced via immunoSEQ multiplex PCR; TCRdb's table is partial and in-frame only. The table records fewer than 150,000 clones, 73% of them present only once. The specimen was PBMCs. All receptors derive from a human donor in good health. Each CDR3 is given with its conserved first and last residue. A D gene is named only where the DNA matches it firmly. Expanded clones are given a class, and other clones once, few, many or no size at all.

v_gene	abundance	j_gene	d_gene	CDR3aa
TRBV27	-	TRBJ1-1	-	CASKIQGGVGNTEAFF
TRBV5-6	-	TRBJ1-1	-	CASSLAGDSNTEAFF
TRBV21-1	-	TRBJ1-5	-	CASSKNSSGNQPQHF
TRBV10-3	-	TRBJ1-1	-	CAISESILGGLPEAFF
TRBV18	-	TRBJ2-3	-	CASSPSGPPDTQYF
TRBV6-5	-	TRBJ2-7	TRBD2	CASSGASYEQYF
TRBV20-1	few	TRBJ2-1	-	CSAQTGQRFF
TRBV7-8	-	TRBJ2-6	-	CASSQQGAGANVLTF
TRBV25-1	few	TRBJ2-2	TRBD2	CASSSSGGAKDTGELFF
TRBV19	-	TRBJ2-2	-	CASGIRGASIGGELFF
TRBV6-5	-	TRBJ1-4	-	CASNITGTHEKLFF
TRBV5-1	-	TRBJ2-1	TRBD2	CASSPRVAGYNEQFF
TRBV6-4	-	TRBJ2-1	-	CASSVGLTSREQFF
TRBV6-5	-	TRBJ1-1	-	CASSYSAVNTEAFF
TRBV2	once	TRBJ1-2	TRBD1	CASLWEPGGFGGYTF
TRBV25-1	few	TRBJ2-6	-	CASSEGEAGANVLTF
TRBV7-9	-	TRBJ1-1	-	CASSLTRTEAFF
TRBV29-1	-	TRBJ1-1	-	CSVVAGHGAFF
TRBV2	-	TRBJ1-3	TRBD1	CASRGDRVGNTIYF
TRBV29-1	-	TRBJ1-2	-	CSVEEDTINYGYTF
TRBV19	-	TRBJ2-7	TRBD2	CASRVRAGDTYEQYF
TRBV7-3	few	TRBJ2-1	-	CASSPEVGPFYNEQFF
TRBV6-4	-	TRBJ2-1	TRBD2	CASSEQGGGPLENEQFF
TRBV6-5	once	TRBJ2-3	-	CASSPGGYIPDTQYF
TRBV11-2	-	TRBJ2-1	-	CASSLFFHNEQFF
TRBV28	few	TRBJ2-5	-	CASSLVAGVKETQYF
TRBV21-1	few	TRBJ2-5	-	CASSPRDAGIQETQYF
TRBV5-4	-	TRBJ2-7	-	CASSLDARDEQYF
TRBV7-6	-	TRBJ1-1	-	CASSGRNTEAFF
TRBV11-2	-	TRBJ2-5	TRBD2	CASSPEAGGQETQYF
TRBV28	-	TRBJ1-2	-	CASSFEGWGYTF
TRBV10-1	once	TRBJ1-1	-	CASSEGQVNTEAFF
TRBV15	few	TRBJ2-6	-	CATSRGRGPGANVLTF
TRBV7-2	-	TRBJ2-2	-	CASSSEGLETGELFF
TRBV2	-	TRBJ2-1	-	CASSLGANYNEQFF
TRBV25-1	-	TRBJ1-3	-	CASKGGNGDTIYF
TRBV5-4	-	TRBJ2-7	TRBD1	CASSVWPGQGEF
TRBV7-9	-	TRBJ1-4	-	CASSHKGATNEKLFF
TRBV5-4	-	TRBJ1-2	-	CASSSDSYGYTF
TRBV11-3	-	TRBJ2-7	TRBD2	CANSSGLAGVDHEQYF
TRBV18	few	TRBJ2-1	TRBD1	CASSRGQGVNEQFF
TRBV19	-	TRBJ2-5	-	CASSNWREETQYF
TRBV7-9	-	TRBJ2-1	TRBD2	CASRISGSSYNEQFF
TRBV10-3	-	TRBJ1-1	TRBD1	CAISDSIRQGSTEAFF
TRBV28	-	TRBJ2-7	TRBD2	CASSRRMGGRPDEQYF